Sequencing of this TCR beta chain was carried out in a study of blood T cells in healthy people across ages. Only a few counts were recorded for this clonotype. The length of the CDR3 is 15 residues. Germline CDR1 and CDR2: MNHEY and SMNVEV (reference sequence). The V end was cut by 7 bases, the J end by 0 bases, with 10 bases between. Primed by a sample-barcoded 5' primer and a J-beta primer mix, a second PCR proceeded for about 6 to 12 cycles. The template-switch adaptor, which had 12 random nucleotides, put a tag on each cDNA molecule. MiXCR, applied by TCRdb to the 5' RACE reads, yields one record per CDR3 protein. The table has around 800,000 distinct CDR3 sequences, around 68% seen once.

What was sequenced was blood. The receptor was derived from a man aged 30-40 years in good health. The chain uses TRBV27 and TRBJ2-6; D gene unclear. The CDR3 DNA is TGTGCCAGCAACAGCTTTAACTCTGGGGCCAACGTCCTGACTTTC. Amino acids: CASNSFNSGANVLTF. The full variable domain, its missing parts supplied by reference TRBV27 and TRBJ2-6, is EAQVTQNPRYLITVTGKKLTVTCSQNMNHEYMSWYRQDPGLGLRQIYYSMNVEVTDKGDVPEGYKVSRKEKRNFPLILESPSPNQTSLYFCASNSFNSGANVLTFGAGSRLTVL.